This paragraph reports one TCR beta chain. CDR1 is KGHSH and CDR2 is LQKENI in the germline V gene. J gave up 2 bases and V 2 bases, and 6 bases lay outside the gene matches. There are 16 residues in the CDR3. TCRdb's table, derived via immunoSEQ multiplex PCR, lists solely in-frame clones and lacks some. This table has roughly 40,000 clones, about 89% appearing once. The data belong to a study of T cell changes during pregnancy in multiple sclerosis. J is TRBJ1-3 and V is TRBV18; 7 bases map to TRBD1. This receptor was obtained from a female donor with multiple sclerosis, enrolled in a pregnancy study. Source: CD4+ T cells from peripheral blood mononuclear cells, taken in the first trimester of pregnancy. In DNA, the CDR3 is TGTGCCAGCTCACCATTCCCAGGGACAGCTGGAAACACCATATATTTT. This gives the protein CASSPFPGTAGNTIYF.